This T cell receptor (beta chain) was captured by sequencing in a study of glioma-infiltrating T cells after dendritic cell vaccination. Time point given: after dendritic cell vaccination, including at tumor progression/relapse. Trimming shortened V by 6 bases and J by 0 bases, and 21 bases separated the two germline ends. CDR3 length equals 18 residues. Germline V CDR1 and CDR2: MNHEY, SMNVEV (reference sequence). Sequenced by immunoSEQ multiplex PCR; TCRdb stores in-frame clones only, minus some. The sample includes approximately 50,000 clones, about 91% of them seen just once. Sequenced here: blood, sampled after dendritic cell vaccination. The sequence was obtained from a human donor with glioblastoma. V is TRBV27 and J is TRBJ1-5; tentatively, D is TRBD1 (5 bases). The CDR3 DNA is TGTGCCAGCAGCCACGGGGGTGGGGGGACCTATAGCAATCAGCCCCAGCATTTT. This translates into CASSHGGGGTYSNQPQHF.